This T cell receptor beta chain was obtained from a study of CD8 T cells in ankylosing spondylitis. The V gene lost 1 base and the J gene lost 4 bases, with 5 bases spanning the gap. The CDR3 consists of 12 residues. TCRdb analysed the 5' RACE reads with MiXCR anew, one entry per CDR3 protein. Among about 130,000 distinct CDR3 sequences listed, approximately 9.7% were seen once. This clonotype has only a few counts. The receptor was derived from a male donor with ankylosing spondylitis or in good health (not recorded which). Sequencing was done on a sample of blood, either unsorted or a sorted T cell fraction (not recorded which). This chain joins TRBV12-3 or TRBV12-4 and TRBJ2-7, with D unclear. CDR3 amino acids: CASSLDRYEQYF. The CDR3, as DNA: TGTGCCAGCAGTTTAGACAGATACGAGCAGTACTTC.